This TCR beta chain stems from a study of T-cell memory formation after mild COVID-19. Study overall: Largely donor-specific TCR clusters were found. Study findings and constraints: Chiefly within CM and EM were the contracting CD4+ clones; CD8+ ones were within EMRA.

Trimming pared 4 bases from V and 6 bases from J, leaving 7 bases between. The CDR3 spans 10 residues. CDR1 and CDR2 from the germline V gene are DFQATT and SNEGSKA (reference sequence). With regard to this clonotype: Its antigen remains unidentified.

TCRdb called the 5' RACE reads again in MiXCR, with one record for every CDR3 protein. The top ten hold about 8.7% of the sample, which has fewer than 700,000 distinct CDR3 sequences, about a fifth seen once. The sequenced sample was PBMCs or a T cell subset sorted from them (not recorded which). The receptor was isolated from an adult woman who had mild COVID-19 (a few samples of this study predate the infection). Cell type and time point are not known. The V call is TRBV20-1, the J call TRBJ2-7; D gene uncertain. CDR3 coding DNA: TGCAGTGCTATCATCGGCGAGCAGTACTTC. Translated, it gives CSAIIGEQYF.